The clone carrying this T cell receptor beta chain was observed a few times. The antigen is undetermined. This entry belongs to a study of response to subunit inactivated influenza vaccine. One entry per CDR3 protein, called by TCRdb with MiXCR from the RT-PCR reads. The sample contains approximately 500,000 distinct CDR3 sequences, 13% to 15% of which appear only once. Overall study results and limits: Authors suggested each seasonal flu vaccination may recruit only limited numbers of new T cells.

The TCR comes from a man in his fifties or sixties who received an inactivated influenza vaccine. The sample here was PBMCs from blood, taken approximately 13 days after vaccination.

This CDR3 is CSASSATEQFF. The CDR3 nucleotides read TGCAGTGCTAGCTCAGCGACTGAGCAGTTCTTC. The chain carries TRBV20-1 and TRBJ2-1, with D hard to call. CDR1 and CDR2 from the germline V gene are DFQATT and SNEGSKA (reference sequence). The CDR3 loop spans 11 amino acids. Deletions cut 3 bases from V and 9 bases from J, with 9 bases between.